This T cell receptor beta chain was obtained from a study of response to subunit inactivated influenza vaccine. Study outcomes and limitations: There was a suggestion from the authors that each seasonal influenza vaccination recruits few new T cells.

On this clonotype: Its cognate antigen is unknown.

The CDR3 runs 12 residues. V lost 0 bases, J lost 7 bases, and 5 bases lay in between. The germline V gene encodes CDR1 SGHRS and CDR2 YFSETQ. TCRdb analysed the RT-PCR reads with MiXCR anew, one entry per CDR3 protein. The sample includes about 780,000 distinct CDR3 sequences, approximately 17% seen only once; the top ten take 11%. This TCR was sampled from a man in his fifties or sixties who received an inactivated influenza vaccine. This material consisted of PBMCs from blood, taken about 5 days after vaccination. The chain is built from TRBV5-1 and TRBJ2-1; D unclear. Here the CDR3 reads CASSLDRNEQFF. The CDR3 region has the DNA TGCGCCAGCAGCTTGGATAGGAATGAGCAGTTCTTC.